This TCR beta chain was identified in a study of T cell changes during pregnancy in multiple sclerosis. V was shortened by 5 bases and J by 1 base, with 12 bases between the two germline ends. The CDR3 has 15 residues. Germline-derived CDR1 and CDR2 are MNHNS and SASEGT. Sequencing used immunoSEQ multiplex PCR; TCRdb keeps in-frame clones, though not all of them. This table has more than 25,000 clones, 90% to 95% appearing once. This clonotype was obtained from a female donor in good health, enrolled as a control in a pregnancy study. The sample in question was peripheral blood, obtained in the first trimester of pregnancy. The rearrangement uses TRBV6-1 and TRBJ1-5; no firm D call. This CDR3 reads CASSNSLISNQPQHF. CDR3 nucleotides: TGTGCCAGCAGTAACAGCCTCATAAGCAATCAGCCCCAGCATTTT.